This record looks at one T cell receptor beta chain sequence and its context. These data are taken from a study of OX40 agonist ivuxolimab in advanced cancers. Produced via immunoSEQ multiplex PCR; TCRdb's table is partial and in-frame only. The repertoire holds around 90,000 clones, with 75% to 90% as singletons. The CDR3 extends over 15 amino acids. Trimming took 4 bases from V and 6 from J; bases not matched to a gene: 5. CDR1 MNHNY and CDR2 SVGAGI come from the germline V gene (reference sequence). The sample here was CD4+ or CD8+ T cells sorted from blood, taken in a trial of the OX40 agonist ivuxolimab. V and J are TRBV6-6 and TRBJ2-2; 10 positions match TRBD1. This TCR was recovered from an adult with an advanced solid tumor such as melanoma, head and neck, liver or kidney cancer. The CDR3 bases are TGTGCCAGCAGTTTCCCGGGACAGGGGCCCGGGGAGCTGTTTTTT. Residues: CASSFPGQGPGELFF.